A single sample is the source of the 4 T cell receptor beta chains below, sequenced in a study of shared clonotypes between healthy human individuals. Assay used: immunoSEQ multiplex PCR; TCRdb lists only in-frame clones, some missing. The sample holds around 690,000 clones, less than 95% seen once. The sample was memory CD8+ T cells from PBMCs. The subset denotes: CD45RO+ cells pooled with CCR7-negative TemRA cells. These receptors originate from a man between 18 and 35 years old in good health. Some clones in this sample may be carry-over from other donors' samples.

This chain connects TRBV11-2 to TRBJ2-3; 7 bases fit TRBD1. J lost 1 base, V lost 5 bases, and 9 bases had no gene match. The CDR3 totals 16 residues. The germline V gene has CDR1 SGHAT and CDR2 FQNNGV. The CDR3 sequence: CASSRTGAVGTDTQYF. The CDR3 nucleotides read TGTGCCAGCAGCCGTACAGGGGCTGTTGGCACAGATACGCAGTATTTT.

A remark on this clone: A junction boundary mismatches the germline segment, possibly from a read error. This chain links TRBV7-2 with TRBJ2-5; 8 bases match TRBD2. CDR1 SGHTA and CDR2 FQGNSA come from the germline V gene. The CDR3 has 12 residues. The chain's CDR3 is CASSLKLAAQNF. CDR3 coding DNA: TGTGCCAGCAGCTTAAAACTAGCGGCACAAAACTTC.

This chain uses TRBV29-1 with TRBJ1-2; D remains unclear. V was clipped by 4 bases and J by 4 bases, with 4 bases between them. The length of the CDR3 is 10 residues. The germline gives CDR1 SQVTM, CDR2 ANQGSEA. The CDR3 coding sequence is TGCAGCGTTGTGACCTATGGCTACACCTTC. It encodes CSVVTYGYTF.

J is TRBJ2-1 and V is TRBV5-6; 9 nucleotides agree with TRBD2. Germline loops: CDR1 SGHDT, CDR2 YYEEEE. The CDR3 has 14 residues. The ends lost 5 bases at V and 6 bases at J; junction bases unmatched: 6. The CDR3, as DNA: TGTGCCAGCAGGCGACTAGCGGACCCCAATGAGCAGTTCTTC. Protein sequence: CASRRLADPNEQFF.